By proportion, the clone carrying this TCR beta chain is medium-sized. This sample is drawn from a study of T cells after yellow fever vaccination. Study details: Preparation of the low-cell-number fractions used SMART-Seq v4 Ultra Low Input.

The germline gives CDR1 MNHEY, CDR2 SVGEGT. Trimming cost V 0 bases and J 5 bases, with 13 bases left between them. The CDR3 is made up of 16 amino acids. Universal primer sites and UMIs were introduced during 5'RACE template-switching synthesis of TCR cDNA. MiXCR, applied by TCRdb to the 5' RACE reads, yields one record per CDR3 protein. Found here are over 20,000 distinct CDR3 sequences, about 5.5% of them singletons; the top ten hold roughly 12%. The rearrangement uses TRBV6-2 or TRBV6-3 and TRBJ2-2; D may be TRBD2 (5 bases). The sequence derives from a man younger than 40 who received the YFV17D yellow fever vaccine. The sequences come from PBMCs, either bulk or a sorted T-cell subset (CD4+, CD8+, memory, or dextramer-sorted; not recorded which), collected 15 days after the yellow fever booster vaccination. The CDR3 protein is CASSYSDGVPTGELFF. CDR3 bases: TGTGCCAGCAGTTACTCGGACGGGGTCCCTACCGGGGAGCTGTTTTTT.